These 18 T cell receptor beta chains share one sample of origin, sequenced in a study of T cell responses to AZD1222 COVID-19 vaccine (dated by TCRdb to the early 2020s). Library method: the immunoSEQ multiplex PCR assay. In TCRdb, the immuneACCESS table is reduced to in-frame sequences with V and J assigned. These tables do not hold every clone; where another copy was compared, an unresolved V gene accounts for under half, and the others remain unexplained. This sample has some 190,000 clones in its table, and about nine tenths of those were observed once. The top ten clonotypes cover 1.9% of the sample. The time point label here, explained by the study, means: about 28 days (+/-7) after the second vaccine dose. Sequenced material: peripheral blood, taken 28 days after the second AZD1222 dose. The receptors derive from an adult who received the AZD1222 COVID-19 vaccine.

The CDR3 here is CASTSGWTQYF. In DNA, the CDR3 is TGTGCCAGCACCTCCGGATGGACCCAGTACTTC. This chain connects TRBV12-3 or TRBV12-4 to TRBJ2-5; no firm D call. V shed 7 bases and J shed 7 bases, with 10 bases lying between them. The CDR3 spans 11 residues.

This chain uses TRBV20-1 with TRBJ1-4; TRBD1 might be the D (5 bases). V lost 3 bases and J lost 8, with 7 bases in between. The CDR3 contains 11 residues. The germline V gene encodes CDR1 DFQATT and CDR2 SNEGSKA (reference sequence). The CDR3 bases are TGCAGTGCTAGGGGGCTGGAAAAACTGTTTTTT. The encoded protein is CSARGLEKLFF.

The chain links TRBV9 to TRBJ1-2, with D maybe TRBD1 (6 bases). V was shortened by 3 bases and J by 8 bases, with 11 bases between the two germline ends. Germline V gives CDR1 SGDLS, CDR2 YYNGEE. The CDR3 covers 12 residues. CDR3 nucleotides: TGTGCCAGCAGCGACAGGGAGTGGGGCTACACCTTC. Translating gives CASSDREWGYTF. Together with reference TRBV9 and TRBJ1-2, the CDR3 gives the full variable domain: DSGVTQTPKHLITATGQRVTLRCSPRSGDLSVYWYQQSLDQGLQFLIQYYNGEERAKGNILERFSAQQFPDLHSELNLSSLELGDSALYFCASSDREWGYTFGSGTRLTVV.

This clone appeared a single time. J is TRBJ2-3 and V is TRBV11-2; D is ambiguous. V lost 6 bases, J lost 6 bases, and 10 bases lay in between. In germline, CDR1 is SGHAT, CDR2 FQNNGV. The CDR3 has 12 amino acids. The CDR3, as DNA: TGTGCCAGCAGACCTGCCGGGGATACGCAGTATTTT. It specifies CASRPAGDTQYF. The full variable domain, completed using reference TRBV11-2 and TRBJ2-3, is EAGVAQSPRYKIIEKRQSVAFWCNPISGHATLYWYQQILGQGPKLLIQFQNNGVVDDSQLPKDRFSAERLKGVDSTLKIQPAKLEDSAVYLCASRPAGDTQYFGPGTRLTVL.

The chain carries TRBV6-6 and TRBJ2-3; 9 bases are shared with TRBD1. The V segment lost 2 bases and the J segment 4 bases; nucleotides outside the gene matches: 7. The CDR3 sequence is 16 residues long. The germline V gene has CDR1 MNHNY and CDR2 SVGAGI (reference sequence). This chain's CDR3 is CASSYGGTGWADTQYF. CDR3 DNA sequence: TGTGCCAGCAGTTACGGAGGGACAGGGTGGGCAGATACGCAGTATTTT.

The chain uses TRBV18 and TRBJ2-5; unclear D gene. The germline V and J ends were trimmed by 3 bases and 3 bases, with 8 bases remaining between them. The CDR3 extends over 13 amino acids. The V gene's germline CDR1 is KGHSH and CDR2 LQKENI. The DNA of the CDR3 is TGTGCCAGCTCACCCAGAGATAAAGAGACCCAGTACTTC. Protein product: CASSPRDKETQYF.

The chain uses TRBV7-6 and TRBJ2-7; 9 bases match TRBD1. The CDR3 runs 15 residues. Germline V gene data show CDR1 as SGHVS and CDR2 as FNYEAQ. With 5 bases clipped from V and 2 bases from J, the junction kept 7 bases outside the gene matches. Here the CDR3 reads CASSPPGTGTYEQYF. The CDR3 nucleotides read TGTGCCAGCAGCCCGCCAGGGACAGGGACCTACGAGCAGTACTTC. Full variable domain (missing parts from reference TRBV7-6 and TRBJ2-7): GAGVSQSPRYKVTKRGQDVALRCDPISGHVSLYWYRQALGQGPEFLTYFNYEAQQDKSGLPNDRFSAERPEGSISTLTIQRTEQRDSAMYRCASSPPGTGTYEQYFGPGTRLTVT.

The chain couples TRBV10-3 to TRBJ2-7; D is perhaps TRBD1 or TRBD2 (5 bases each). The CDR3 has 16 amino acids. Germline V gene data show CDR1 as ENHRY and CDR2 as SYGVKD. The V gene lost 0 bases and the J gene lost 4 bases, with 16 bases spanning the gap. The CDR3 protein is CAISESGTGWRYEQYF. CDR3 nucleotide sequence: TGTGCCATCAGTGAGTCCGGAACAGGATGGAGGTACGAGCAGTACTTC.

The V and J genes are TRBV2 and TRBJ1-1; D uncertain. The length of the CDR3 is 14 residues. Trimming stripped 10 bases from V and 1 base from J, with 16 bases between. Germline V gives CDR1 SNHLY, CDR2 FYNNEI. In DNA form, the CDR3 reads TGTGCCACACGGAGGAAACCTGGGAACACTGAAGCTTTCTTT. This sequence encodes CATRRKPGNTEAFF.

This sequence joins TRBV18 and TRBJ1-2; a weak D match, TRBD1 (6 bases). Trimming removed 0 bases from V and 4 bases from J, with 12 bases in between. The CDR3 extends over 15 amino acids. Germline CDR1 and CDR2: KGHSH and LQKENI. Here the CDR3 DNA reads TGTGCCAGCTCACCACCTGGGAGGGGGGCCTATGGCTACACCTTC. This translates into CASSPPGRGAYGYTF. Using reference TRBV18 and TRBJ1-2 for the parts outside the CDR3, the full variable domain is NAGVMQNPRHLVRRRGQEARLRCSPMKGHSHVYWYRQLPEEGLKFMVYLQKENIIDESGMPKERFSAEFPKEGPSILRIQQVVRGDSAAYFCASSPPGRGAYGYTFGSGTRLTVV.

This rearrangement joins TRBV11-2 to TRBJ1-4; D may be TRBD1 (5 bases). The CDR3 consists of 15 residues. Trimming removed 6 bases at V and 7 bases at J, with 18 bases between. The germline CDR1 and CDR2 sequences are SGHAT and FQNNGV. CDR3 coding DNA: TGTGCCAGCAGACCTGTTAGGGGACGCGGTGAAAAACTGTTTTTT. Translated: CASRPVRGRGEKLFF.

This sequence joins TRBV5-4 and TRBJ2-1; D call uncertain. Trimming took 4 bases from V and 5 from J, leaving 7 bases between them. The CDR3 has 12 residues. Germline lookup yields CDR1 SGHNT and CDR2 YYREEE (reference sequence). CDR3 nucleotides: TGTGCCAGCAGCCACTGGGACAATGAGCAGTTCTTC. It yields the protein CASSHWDNEQFF.

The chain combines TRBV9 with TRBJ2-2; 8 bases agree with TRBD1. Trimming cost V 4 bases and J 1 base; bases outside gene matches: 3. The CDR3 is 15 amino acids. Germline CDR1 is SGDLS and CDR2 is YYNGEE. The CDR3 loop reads CASSLRGQNTGELFF. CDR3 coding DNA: TGTGCCAGCAGCCTCAGGGGGCAGAACACCGGGGAGCTGTTTTTT.

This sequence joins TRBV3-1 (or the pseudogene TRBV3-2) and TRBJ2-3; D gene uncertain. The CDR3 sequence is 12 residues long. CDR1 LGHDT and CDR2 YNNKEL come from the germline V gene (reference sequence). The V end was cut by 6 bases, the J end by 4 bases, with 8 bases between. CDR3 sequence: CASSHRADTQYF. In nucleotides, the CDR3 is TGTGCCAGCAGTCATAGGGCAGATACGCAGTATTTT.

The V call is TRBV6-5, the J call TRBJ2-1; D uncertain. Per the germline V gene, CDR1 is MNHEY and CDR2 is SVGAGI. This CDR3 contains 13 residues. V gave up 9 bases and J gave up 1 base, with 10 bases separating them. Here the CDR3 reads CASHYYSYNEQFF. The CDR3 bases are TGTGCCAGTCACTACTATTCCTACAATGAGCAGTTCTTC.

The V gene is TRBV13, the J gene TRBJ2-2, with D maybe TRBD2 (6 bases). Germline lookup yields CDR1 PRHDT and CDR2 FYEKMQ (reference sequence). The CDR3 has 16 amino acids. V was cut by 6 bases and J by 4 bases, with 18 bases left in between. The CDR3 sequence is CASSPFWEESTGELFF. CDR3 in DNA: TGTGCCAGCAGTCCGTTTTGGGAGGAGAGCACCGGGGAGCTGTTTTTT.

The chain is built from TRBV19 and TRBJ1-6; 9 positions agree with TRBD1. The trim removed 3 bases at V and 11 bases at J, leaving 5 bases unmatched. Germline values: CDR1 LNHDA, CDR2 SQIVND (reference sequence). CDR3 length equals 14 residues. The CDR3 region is CASSIGDRDPPLHF. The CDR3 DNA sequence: TGTGCCAGTAGTATCGGGGACAGGGACCCACCCCTCCACTTT.

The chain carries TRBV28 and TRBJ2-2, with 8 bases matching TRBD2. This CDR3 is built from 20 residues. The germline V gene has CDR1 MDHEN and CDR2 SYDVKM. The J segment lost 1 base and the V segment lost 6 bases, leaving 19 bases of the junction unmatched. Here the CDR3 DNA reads TGTGCCAGCAGCTATACCACCCACGAGGGACTAGACTTGAACACCGGGGAGCTGTTTTTT. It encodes CASSYTTHEGLDLNTGELFF.